This T cell receptor beta chain was sequenced in a study of blood T cell repertoires in COVID-19. Across the whole study: COVID-19 samples, acute and convalescent, were from the United States, Italy and Spain. In each case, the material was cDNA or gDNA derived from T cells, B-cell-depleted T cells, or PBMCs.

Authors' methods: Estimation of nucleated cell counts relied on the amplification of reference gene primers. Here immunoSEQ multiplex PCR was the method, and the copy in TCRdb shows in-frame clones only, minus some. That table supplies the V and J calls and clone size; D and trimming were determined from the DNA. The sample yields some 140,000 clones, about 76% seen once. Germline-derived CDR1 and CDR2 are SGHRS and YFSETQ. V shed 4 bases and J shed 0 bases, with 10 bases lying between them. The CDR3 contains 15 residues. Material: peripheral blood. The TCR was taken from an elderly man with acute or convalescent COVID-19. The rearrangement joins TRBV5-1 to TRBJ2-2, with a weak D call TRBD1 (6 bases). CDR3 sequence (DNA): TGCGCCAGCAGCGAGGACAGCCCGAACACCGGGGAGCTGTTTTTT. As protein: CASSEDSPNTGELFF.